This TCR beta chain came from a study of OX40 agonist ivuxolimab in advanced cancers. Study summary: Age averaged about 66 years (range about 20 to 80), and approximately 80% were male.

Worth noting for this clone: Its cognate antigen is unknown.

Trimming took off 1 base at V and 0 bases at J, with 13 bases between the two ends. The CDR3 extends over 16 amino acids. Germline V CDR1 and CDR2: LNHNV, YYDKDF (reference sequence). Some clones are missing from TCRdb's copy, which holds only in-frame ones; the method was immunoSEQ multiplex PCR. The sample yields some 44,000 clones, 80% seen once. Points from the study as a whole: Antigens targeted by the expanded peripheral T cells were not determined. It was also the case that some nonresponders had low normalized T-cell clonal expansion.

The starting material was CD4+ or CD8+ T cells sorted from blood, obtained in a trial of the OX40 agonist ivuxolimab. This TCR was sampled from an adult with an advanced solid tumor such as melanoma, head and neck, liver or kidney cancer. The chain recombines TRBV15 with TRBJ2-7, with a possible D match to TRBD2 (6 bases). The CDR3 DNA reads TGTGCCACCAGCAGAGGTGGACCCGGGAGCTCCTACGAGCAGTACTTC. Residues: CATSRGGPGSSYEQYF.